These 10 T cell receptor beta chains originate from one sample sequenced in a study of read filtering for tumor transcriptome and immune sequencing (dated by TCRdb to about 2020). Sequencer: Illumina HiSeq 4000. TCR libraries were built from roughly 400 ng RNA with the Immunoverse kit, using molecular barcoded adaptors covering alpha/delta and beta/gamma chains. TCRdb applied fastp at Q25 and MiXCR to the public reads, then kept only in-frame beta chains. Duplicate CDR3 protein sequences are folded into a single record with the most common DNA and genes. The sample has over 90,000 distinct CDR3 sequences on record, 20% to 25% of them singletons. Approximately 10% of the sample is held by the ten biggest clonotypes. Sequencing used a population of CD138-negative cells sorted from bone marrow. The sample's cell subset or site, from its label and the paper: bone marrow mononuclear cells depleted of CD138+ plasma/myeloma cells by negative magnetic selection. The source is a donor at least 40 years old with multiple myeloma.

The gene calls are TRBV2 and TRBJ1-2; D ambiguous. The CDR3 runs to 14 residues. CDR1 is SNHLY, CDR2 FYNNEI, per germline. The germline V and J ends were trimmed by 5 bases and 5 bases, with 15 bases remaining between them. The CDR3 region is CASSLMESNYGYTF. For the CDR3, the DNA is TGTGCCAGCAGTCTCATGGAGAGCAATTATGGCTACACCTTC.

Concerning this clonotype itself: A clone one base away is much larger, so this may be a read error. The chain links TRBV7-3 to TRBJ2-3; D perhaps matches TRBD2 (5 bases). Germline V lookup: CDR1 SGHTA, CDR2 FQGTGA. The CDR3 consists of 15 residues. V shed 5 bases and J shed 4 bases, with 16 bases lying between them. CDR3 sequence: CASSPRSGVADTQYF. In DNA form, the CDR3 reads TGTGCCAGCAGCCCGAGATCCGGGGTCGCAGATACGCAGTATTTT.

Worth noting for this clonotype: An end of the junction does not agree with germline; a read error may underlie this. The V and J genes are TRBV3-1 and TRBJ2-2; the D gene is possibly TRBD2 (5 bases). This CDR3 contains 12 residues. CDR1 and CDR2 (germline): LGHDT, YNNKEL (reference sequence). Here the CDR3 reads CASSPRSGKLFF. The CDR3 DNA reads TGTGCCAGCAGCCCTCGGTCCGGGAAGCTGTTTTTT. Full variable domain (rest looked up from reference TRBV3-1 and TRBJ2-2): DTAVSQTPKYLVTQMGNDKSIKCEQNLGHDTMYWYKQDSKKFLKIMFSYNNKELIINETVPNRFSPKSPDKAHLNLHINSLELGDSAVYFCASSPRSGKLFFGEGSRLTVL.

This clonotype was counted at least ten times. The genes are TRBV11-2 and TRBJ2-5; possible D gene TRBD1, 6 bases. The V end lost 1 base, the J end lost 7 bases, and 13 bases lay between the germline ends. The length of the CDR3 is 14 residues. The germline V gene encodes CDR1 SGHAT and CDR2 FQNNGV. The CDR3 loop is CASSLVQGGVTQYF. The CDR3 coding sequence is TGTGCCAGCAGCTTAGTACAGGGTGGCGTGACCCAGTACTTC.

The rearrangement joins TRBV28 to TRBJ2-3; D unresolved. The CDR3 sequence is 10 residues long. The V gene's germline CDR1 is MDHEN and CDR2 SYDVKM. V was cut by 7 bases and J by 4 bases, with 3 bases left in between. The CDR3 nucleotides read TGTGCCAGCAATTCAGATACGCAGTATTTT. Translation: CASNSDTQYF.

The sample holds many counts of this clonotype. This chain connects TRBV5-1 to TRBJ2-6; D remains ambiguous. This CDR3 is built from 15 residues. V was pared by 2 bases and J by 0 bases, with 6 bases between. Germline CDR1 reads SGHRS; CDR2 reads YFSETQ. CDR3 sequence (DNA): TGCGCCAGCAGCTTCCAGTCCTCTGGGGCCAACGTCCTGACTTTC. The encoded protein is CASSFQSSGANVLTF. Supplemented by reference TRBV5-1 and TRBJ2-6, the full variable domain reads KAGVTQTPRYLIKTRGQQVTLSCSPISGHRSVSWYQQTPGQGLQFLFEYFSETQRNKGNFPGRFSGRQFSNSRSEMNVSTLELGDSALYLCASSFQSSGANVLTFGAGSRLTVL.

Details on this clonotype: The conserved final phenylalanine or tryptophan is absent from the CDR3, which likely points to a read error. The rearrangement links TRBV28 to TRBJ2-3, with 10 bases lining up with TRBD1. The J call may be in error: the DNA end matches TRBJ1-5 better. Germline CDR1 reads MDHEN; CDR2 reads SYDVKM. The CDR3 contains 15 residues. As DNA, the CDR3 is TGTGCCAGCATGGCCCCGGGGACAGGGGCCTATACGCAGCATCTT. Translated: CASMAPGTGAYTQHL.

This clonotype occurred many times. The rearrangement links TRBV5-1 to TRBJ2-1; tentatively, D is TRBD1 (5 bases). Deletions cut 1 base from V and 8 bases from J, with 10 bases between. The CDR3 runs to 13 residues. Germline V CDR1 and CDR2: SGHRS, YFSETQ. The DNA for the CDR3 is TGCGCCAGCAGCTTGAGACAGATGGATGAGCAGTTCTTC. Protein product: CASSLRQMDEQFF.

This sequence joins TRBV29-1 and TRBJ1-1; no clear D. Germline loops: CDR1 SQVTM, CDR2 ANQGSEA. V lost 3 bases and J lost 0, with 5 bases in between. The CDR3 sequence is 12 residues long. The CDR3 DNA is TGCAGCGTTGAGCAGGTGAACACTGAAGCTTTCTTT. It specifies CSVEQVNTEAFF.

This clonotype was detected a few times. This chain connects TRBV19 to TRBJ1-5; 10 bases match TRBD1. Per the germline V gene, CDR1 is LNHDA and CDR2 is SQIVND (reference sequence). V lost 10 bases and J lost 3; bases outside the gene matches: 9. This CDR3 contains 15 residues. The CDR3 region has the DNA TGTGCCACGACAGGGGGCGGCATGATCAATCAGCCCCAGCATTTT. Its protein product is CATTGGGMINQPQHF.